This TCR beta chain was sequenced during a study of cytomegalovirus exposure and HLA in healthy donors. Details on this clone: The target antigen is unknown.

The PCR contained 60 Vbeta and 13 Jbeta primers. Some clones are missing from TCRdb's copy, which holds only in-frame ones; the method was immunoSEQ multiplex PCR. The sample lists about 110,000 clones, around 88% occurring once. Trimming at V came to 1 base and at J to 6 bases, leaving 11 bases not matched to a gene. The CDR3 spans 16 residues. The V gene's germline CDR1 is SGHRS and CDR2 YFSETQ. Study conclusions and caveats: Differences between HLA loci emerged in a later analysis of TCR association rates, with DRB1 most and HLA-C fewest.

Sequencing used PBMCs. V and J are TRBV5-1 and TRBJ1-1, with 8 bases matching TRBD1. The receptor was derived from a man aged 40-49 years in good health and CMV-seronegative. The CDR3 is CASSLSGQGVRAEAFF. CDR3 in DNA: TGCGCCAGCAGCTTGTCTGGACAGGGCGTTCGGGCTGAAGCTTTCTTT.